Listed below are T cell receptor beta chains from one sample, sequenced in a study of shared clonotypes between healthy human individuals. Produced via immunoSEQ multiplex PCR; TCRdb's table is partial and in-frame only. The sample shows about 2,500,000 clones, around nine tenths of them seen only once. Sequencing was done on a sample of naive CD4+ T cells sorted from blood. The receptors come from a young man in good health. CDR3s include the opening cysteine and the closing phenylalanine or tryptophan. The D gene is left open where the match is weak. Size is omitted from some rows. Given values are once, few, many or a class for expanded clones.

>TRBD1|TRBJ1-5|TRBV28|NA
TGTGCCAGCAGTTCTGACAGGGGGCGCGGCAATCAGCCCCAGCATTTT
CASSSDRGRGNQPQHF
>NA|TRBJ1-6|TRBV5-1|NA
TGCGCCAGCAGTTTGGTAGACTCACCCCTCCACTTT
CASSLVDSPLHF
>NA|TRBJ2-5|TRBV7-6|NA
TGTGCCAGCAGCCGGCAAGAGACCCAGTACTTC
CASSRQETQYF
>TRBD2|TRBJ2-3|TRBV29-1|NA
TGCAGCGTTGATCAGGGAGGGGACACAGATACGCAGTATTTT
CSVDQGGDTDTQYF
>TRBD2|TRBJ2-1|TRBV5-4|NA
TGTGCCAGCAGCTTCGGCGGGAGGGCTTCCTACAATGAGCAGTTCTTC
CASSFGGRASYNEQFF
>TRBD1|TRBJ2-1|TRBV9|NA
TGTGCCAGCAGCCCCACGGACAGGGGGCGAAATGAGCAGTTCTTC
CASSPTDRGRNEQFF
>NA|TRBJ2-2|TRBV29-1|few
TGCAGCGTTGCAGACACCGGGGAGCTGTTTTTT
CSVADTGELFF
>NA|TRBJ2-7|TRBV30|NA
TGTGCACTGGTGCCTCTCGGGGGAACCTACGAGCAGTACTTC
CALVPLGGTYEQYF
>TRBD1|TRBJ2-5|TRBV7-2|NA
TGTGCCAGCGCCCGGGACAGGGGCGGGGAGACCCAGTACTTC
CASARDRGGETQYF
>NA|TRBJ2-7|TRBV11-3|NA
TGTGCCAGCAGCACCCAACAGGGAATAAGGTCCTACGAGCAGTACTTC
CASSTQQGIRSYEQYF
>TRBD1|TRBJ2-7|TRBV6-6|NA
TGTGCCAGCAGTTACCAGACAGGGGGGTACGAGCAGTACTTC
CASSYQTGGYEQYF
>NA|TRBJ2-3|TRBV5-1|NA
TGCGCCAGCAGCTTGGGGACATCCCTGCCATATACGCAGTATTTT
CASSLGTSLPYTQYF
>TRBD2|TRBJ2-3|TRBV5-1|NA
TGCGCCAGCAGCGTAGCGGGGGGGAGCACAGATACGCAGTATTTT
CASSVAGGSTDTQYF
>NA|TRBJ1-5|TRBV6-6|NA
TGTGCCAGTGGCAGGGATTGGTCCCAGCATTTT
CASGRDWSQHF
>TRBD2|TRBJ2-2|TRBV5-4|once
TGTGCCAGCAGCTTGCGGGCATCTAGCGGGAGTGGGGGCACCGGGGAGCTGTTTTTT
CASSLRASSGSGGTGELFF
>NA|TRBJ2-6|TRBV7-9|NA
TGTGCCAGCAGCTTACACAGGGCATCTAGCTCTGGGGCCAACGTCCTGACTTTC
CASSLHRASSSGANVLTF
>NA|TRBJ1-6|TRBV25-1|NA
TGTGCCAGCAGTGAACAGGGGTATAATTCACCCCTCCACTTT
CASSEQGYNSPLHF
>TRBD1|TRBJ2-1|TRBV25-1|NA
TGTGCCAGCAGTGTCAGGGACAGCCGAGGTTATTATGAGCAGTTCTTC
CASSVRDSRGYYEQFF
>NA|TRBJ2-1|TRBV7-7|NA
TGTGCTAGCCAGGAGTCGCTTAGCTCCTACAATGAGCAGTTCTTC
CASQESLSSYNEQFF
>NA|TRBJ2-3|TRBV10-2|NA
TGCGCCAGCAGGAGTCCCGGGACTTTTCCCCAGTATTTT
CASRSPGTFPQYF
>NA|TRBJ1-4|TRBV10-2|NA
TGCGCCAGCAACAATGGGCAGGACGCTGAAAAACTGTTTTTT
CASNNGQDAEKLFF
>NA|TRBJ2-3|TRBV18|once
TGTGCCAGCTCACCACTAGGACTAGGGGGAGATACGCAGTATTTT
CASSPLGLGGDTQYF
>NA|TRBJ2-2|TRBV7-2|NA
TGTGCCAGCAGCTCGCTCCGGACCGGGGAGCTGTTTTTT
CASSSLRTGELFF
>TRBD2|TRBJ2-3|TRBV7-8|NA
TGTGCCAGCAGCTTAATACGCCGGCGCGGGAGAGCGGCAGATACGCAGTATTTT
CASSLIRRRGRAADTQYF